The T cell receptor (beta chain) under discussion was sequenced for a study of cytomegalovirus exposure and HLA in healthy donors (dated by TCRdb to the late 2010s). A note on the overall study: In an earlier analysis of about 560 of the donors, about 260 Gb of sequence data and 117 million unique TCR beta sequences from 150 million to 200 million T cells were reported. An early release covering roughly 600 HLA-typed donors comprised approximately 300 gigabases of sequencing data and around 85 million unique TCR sequences. Of the 350 to 450 genotyped donors, 81% were placed in the genetic ancestry cluster associated with self-reported Caucasian donors. The study aimed to test whether signatures of past pathogen exposure could be identified by cataloging public T cell receptors. The study used immunosequencing to profile the T cell repertoires of about 670 subjects and linked those repertoires to cytomegalovirus serostatus. Besides the first cohort of about 730 subjects, a separate validation cohort made up of 90 to 150 different subjects was used. To predict cytomegalovirus infection status, the study brought together high-throughput TCR immunosequencing, statistical association of individual TCRs with disease status, and machine learning. In a later analysis, previously published TCR beta repertoires from fewer than 750 donors were re-analyzed and high-resolution HLA genotyping was added so that TCR occurrence patterns could be studied. The later analysis used no new phenotypic data to find candidate immune exposures, relying instead on TCR beta sequences and their occurrence across donors. In an earlier analysis of over 550 of the donors, high-throughput TCR beta sequencing was used to judge whether each TCR beta V gene segment behaved as functional or pseudogenic. Donor age, sex, ethnicity and CMV serostatus were collected together with the repertoire data. A later genetic analysis took genome-wide SNP genotypes for about 55% of the roughly 670 donors and used that subset as a discovery cohort. All discovery cohort repertoires had been generated on a single sequencing platform. HLA typing included class I and class II loci at four-digit resolution. Typing coverage varied by locus: about 629-630 donors for A, B, C, DRB1 and DQB1; more than 500 for DQA1; around 610 for DPA1; more than 450 for DPB1. Several DR-DQ haplotypes were handled as single units for association and clustering because linkage in the cohort was strong. Among about 370 genotyped donors of the cohort, an average of approximately 240,000 unique TCR beta nucleotide sequences was sequenced per donor, of which approximately 18% were non-productive.

In total, roughly 670 healthy bone marrow donors made up the cohort. All cohort members were sampled while nominally healthy, although unrecorded immune exposures were likely present. The donor tested CMV seropositive and was one of the 289 seropositive cohort members. A peripheral blood sample was provided by each donor, and peripheral blood mononuclear cells were used for TCR beta sequencing. Genomic DNA was extracted from the blood cell samples with the Qiagen DNeasy Blood Extraction Kit. The library was prepared using the immunoSEQ multiplex PCR assay. For the multiplex PCR, a mixture combining 60 forward primers for TCR Vbeta segments and 13 reverse primers for TCR Jbeta segments was used. Amplification of the CDR3 region of rearranged TCR beta genes was performed with a multiplex PCR assay on genomic DNA. Amplified TCR beta libraries were sequenced as 87-base-pair reads on the Illumina HiSeq System. In the source study's methods: A later analysis counted approximately 76 million unique TCR beta chains across the roughly 700 repertoires, and 9.5 million to 11 million of these chains were shared by at least two donors. To remove PCR and sequencing errors, raw reads were error-corrected and collapsed into unique sequences using a nearest-neighbor algorithm that merged closely related sequences. CDR3 sequences were aligned to IMGT reference sequences to assign V, D and J gene segments. For a sequence to be retained, a match of at least six nucleotides was required to both a V gene segment and a J gene segment. A rearrangement was called productive if the CDR3 had no stop codons and remained in frame with V and J, and every other rearrangement was called non-productive. Following IMGT convention, CDR3 was defined as the stretch from the second conserved V-encoded cysteine to the conserved J-encoded phenylalanine. Sequences without an unambiguous match to a single V gene segment were excluded from the earlier analysis of several hundred of the donors. In an earlier analysis of several hundred of the donors, V segments were called functional above 56.7% productive rearrangements and were called segregating when the between-donor standard deviation exceeded 5%. A statistical classification framework was built for diagnosing cytomegalovirus status from the catalog of TCR beta chain sequences. In a later analysis, TCR nucleotide sequences were compared against IMGT/GENE-DB human TR gene sequences so that V and J genes could be assigned. A later analysis assigned CDR3 sequences and most-parsimonious VDJ recombination scenarios with the TCRdist pipeline. A later analysis defined each TCR beta chain by its CDR3 amino acid sequence plus V-gene family, and excluded reads lacking a unique V-gene family. A later analysis removed 500 to 650 highly shared, low-generation-probability nucleotide sequences to deal with suspected cross-contamination and a sequencing artifact. In a later analysis, a clonal expansion index was calculated for each public chain from normalized within-repertoire ranks of inferred template counts. In a later analysis, generation probabilities were computed using a VDJ recombination model fitted to out-of-frame rearrangements, and the results were checked against IGoR. In a later analysis, TCR-TCR, TCR-HLA and TCR-CMV co-occurrence was scored with hypergeometric tests, and a repertoire-size bias correction was applied to TCR pairs. False discovery rates were estimated in a later analysis by permuting HLA or CMV assignments 20 times. In a later analysis, co-occurring TCRs were grouped using DBSCAN, and TCRdist sequence similarity was added for clustering within HLA-allele-positive subsets. Repertoires with fewer than 30,000 or more than 120,000 public chains, plus five repertoires with anomalous nucleotide sharing, were excluded from co-occurrence clustering. TCRdb took this table from immuneACCESS and kept in-frame rearrangements with V and J called. Such tables lack part of the clones; where checked against another copy, unresolved V genes explain under half of the gap, and the rest is unexplained. From that table come the V and J calls and clone size; the DNA was used to work out D and trimming. For this sample the table gives 150,000 or so clones, of which 75% were detected only once. The ten largest clones represent about 11% of the sample.

CDR1 MNHNS and CDR2 SASEGT are derived from the germline V gene. Trimming takes 2 bases from V and 1 base from J, and the germline ends sit 9 bases apart. The CDR3 numbers 15 residues from cysteine through phenylalanine. Of all the DNA, just the CDR3 is kept, 45 bases in frame from base 1. Broad study findings and their caveats: Most TCR sequences were observed very rarely across donors, whereas some public TCRs were present in many individuals. A group of highly shared sequence variants was considered likely to be a technical artifact of the sequencing pipeline. Because the 87-base-pair reads could not distinguish some IMGT-functional V segments, including TRBV6-2 and TRBV6-3, those segments were excluded. A further reported finding was that TCR beta sequences accurately predicted the HLA-A and HLA-B alleles for most subjects in the first cohort. It was suggested by the authors that the approach could potentially be generalized to other disease states and immunological phenotypes. This cohort had only TCR beta chains sequenced, and the lack of alpha or paired-chain data limited which features could be detected. Presence/absence analyses assumed roughly uniform sequencing depth across donors, an assumption that may not hold. In both the original and validation cohorts, the classifier was reported to diagnose cytomegalovirus status with high specificity and sensitivity. A later analysis found that TCR association rates varied across HLA loci, with DRB1 alleles showing the most associated TCRs and HLA-C alleles the fewest. A later analysis reported that several top co-occurrence clusters appeared linked to parvovirus B19, influenza, CMV and Epstein-Barr virus. A few of the identified cytomegalovirus-associated TCR beta chains were confirmed in vitro to be specific for cytomegalovirus antigens. Linkage disequilibrium might explain the correlated functional status among segregating V segments, but an unknown experimental factor could not be ruled out. Broadly in line with IMGT annotations, most TCR beta V segments showed up in productive rearrangements about 87% or about 30% of the time in an earlier analysis of several hundred of the donors. Because HLA typing was missing for some donors at each locus, association tests included only the typed subset. V-gene and J-gene trimming of TCR beta chains was associated with a missense DCLRE1C variant in a later genetic analysis, and the association was replicated in an independent cohort. Compared with the roughly 700-donor mean, donors in an Asian-associated ancestry cluster had fewer N-insertions in productive TCRs, according to a later genetic analysis. A later analysis associated 16,951 TCR beta sequences with specific HLA alleles at a false discovery rate of 0.05. When HLA alleles, especially DR and DQ, strongly co-occurred, TCR associations were difficult to assign to individual alleles. Most CMV-associated TCR beta chains appeared to be HLA-restricted in a later analysis, and the HLA associations seemed to be driven largely by CMV exposure. The study gave a list of under 200 TCR beta chains associated with cytomegalovirus. Because counts were too low, about 18 rarely observed V segments, including chromosome 9 orphons, were left out of the earlier analysis of about 620 of the donors. A later analysis found that HLA-associated TCR beta chains were more clonally expanded and had lower generation probabilities than equally common non-associated chains. The only immune exposure information available for the cohort was CMV serostatus.

On this clone: What antigen it recognizes has not been identified. Base qualities are not provided; no much larger clone lies one nucleotide away. Additional DNA sequences in this sample encode the identical CDR3.

The chain is encoded by TRBV6-1 joined to TRBJ1-5; the D gene lacks a confident call. The receptor was derived from a man in his late teens or twenties in good health and CMV-seropositive. The sequencing input was PBMCs. CDR3 region: CASSESGNSNQPQHF. The DNA sequence is TGTGCCAGCAGTGAATCGGGTAACAGCAATCAGCCCCAGCATTTT.